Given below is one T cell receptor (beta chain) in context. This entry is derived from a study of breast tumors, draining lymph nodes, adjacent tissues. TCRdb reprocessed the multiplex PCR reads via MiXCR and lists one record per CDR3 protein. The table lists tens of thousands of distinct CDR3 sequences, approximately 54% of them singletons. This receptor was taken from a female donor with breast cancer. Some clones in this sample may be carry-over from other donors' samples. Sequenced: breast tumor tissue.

As DNA, the CDR3 is TGTGCCAGCAGTGGTGGACAGCCGGGACAGGGGGTTTCAGATACGCAGTATTTT. The encoded protein is CASSGGQPGQGVSDTQYF. The rearrangement joins TRBV2 to TRBJ2-3; 11 nucleotides match TRBD1. V lost 4 bases and J lost 4; bases outside the gene matches: 13. Per the germline V gene, CDR1 is SNHLY and CDR2 is FYNNEI. The CDR3 has 18 amino acids.